What follows are 31 T cell receptor beta chains derived from one specimen sequenced in a study of T cell repertoires in cytomegalovirus infection. These receptors' antigens are unknown. MiXCR was run by TCRdb on the reads, yielding one entry per CDR3 protein. The sample carries 700,000 to 850,000 distinct CDR3 sequences, 30% to 35% recorded once. The sample here was cultured CD8+ T cells from PBMCs, taken from culture after CMV antigen stimulation. The origin of the receptors is a human donor in good health (CMV status not recorded). Some clones in this sample may be carry-over from other donors' samples.

Turning to this clonotype: One junction end disagrees with the germline gene, perhaps due to a read error. This chain links TRBV7-6 with TRBJ2-5; TRBD2 matches at 12 bases. The V gene's germline CDR1 is SGHVS and CDR2 FNYEAQ. CDR3 size: 17 residues. This CDR3 is CASSLLAGGLEGETQYF. As DNA, the CDR3 is TGTGCTAGCAGCCTACTAGCGGGGGGCCTTGAGGGGGAGACCCAGTACTTC.

V usage is TRBV14 and J usage is TRBJ2-1; possible D gene TRBD1, 5 bases. This CDR3 is 18 amino acids long. V dropped 2 bases and J dropped 6 bases, with 23 bases sitting between them. CDR1 SGHDN and CDR2 FVKESK come from the germline V gene. The CDR3: CASSQWGTSPPPGNEQFF. The DNA of the CDR3 is TGTGCCAGCAGCCAATGGGGCACCAGCCCCCCTCCTGGCAATGAGCAGTTCTTC.

This clonotype was detected only a few times. This chain uses TRBV5-4 with TRBJ1-1; tentative D call: TRBD1 (6 bases). This CDR3 comprises 11 residues. The germline CDR1 and CDR2 sequences are SGHNT and YYREEE (reference sequence). V was cut by 7 bases and J by 7 bases, with 11 bases left in between. CDR3 sequence reads: CASDQGGEAFF. The DNA of the CDR3 is TGTGCCAGCGACCAAGGGGGTGAAGCTTTCTTT.

Note on this clonotype: This CDR3 is missing its conserved last phenylalanine or tryptophan, likely due to a read error. The rearrangement joins TRBV2 to TRBJ2-5; 7 bases map to TRBD1. The CDR3 covers 16 residues. Trimming took 1 base from V and 0 from J; bases not matched to a gene: 5. The V gene's germline CDR1 is SNHLY and CDR2 FYNNEI. Here the CDR3 DNA reads TGTGCCAGCAGTGAAGAAGGGACAGAGTACCAAGAGACCCAGTACTCC. This codes for CASSEEGTEYQETQYS.

This clonotype was seen a handful of times. V is TRBV6-1 and J is TRBJ1-3, with D hard to call. V was trimmed by 7 bases and J by 10 bases, leaving 20 bases between them. The CDR3 consists of 14 residues. CDR1 MNHNS and CDR2 SASEGT come from the germline V gene. The CDR3 DNA sequence: TGTGCCAGCACCTCTAGCGCCGCCGATTGGACCATATATTTT. It specifies CASTSSAADWTIYF.

The chain recombines TRBV24-1 with TRBJ2-3, with 7 nucleotides matching TRBD1. CDR3 length: 15 amino acids. The V segment lost 4 bases and the J segment 2 bases; nucleotides outside the gene matches: 5. Germline values: CDR1 KGHDR, CDR2 SFDVKD. CDR3: CATSEQTGYTDTQYF. CDR3 nucleotides: TGTGCCACCAGTGAACAGACAGGGTACACAGATACGCAGTATTTT.

This clonotype was observed a handful of times. V gene TRBV28 combines with J gene TRBJ2-1; D possibly uses TRBD1 or TRBD2 (6 bases each). In germline, CDR1 is MDHEN, CDR2 SYDVKM. The V and J ends lost 2 bases and 0 bases respectively, with 11 bases between them. The CDR3 is 16 residues long. The CDR3 nucleotides are TGTGCCAGCAGTTTAAGGGGGGTCCTCTCCTACAATGAGCAGTTCTTC. It translates to CASSLRGVLSYNEQFF.

With regard to this clonotype: The germline gene is not matched at one end of the junction; a read error may be the cause. The chain links TRBV4-1 to TRBJ1-1, with 11 bases fitting TRBD1. Germline V lookup: CDR1 MGHRA, CDR2 YSYEKL. This CDR3 contains 15 residues. CDR3 sequence (DNA): TGTGCCAGCAGCCATAAAGGACAGGGGGCCACTGAAGCTTTCTTT. Amino acids: CASSHKGQGATEAFF.

This CDR3 is CASRPWTDGGGTEAFF. CDR3 DNA: TGTGCCAGCAGACCATGGACAGATGGGGGGGGGACTGAAGCTTTCTTT. The chain recombines TRBV7-9 with TRBJ1-1; TRBD1 might be the D (6 bases). The CDR3 has 16 amino acids. Germline loops: CDR1 SEHNR, CDR2 FQNEAQ (reference sequence). Trimming pared 6 bases from V and 5 bases from J, leaving 22 bases between.

This chain connects TRBV24-1 to TRBJ1-2; D remains ambiguous. V was clipped by 4 bases and J by 6 bases, with 20 bases between them. In germline, CDR1 is KGHDR, CDR2 SFDVKD. This CDR3 is built from 16 residues. CDR3 residues: CATSDSRETRLDGYTF. CDR3 bases: TGTGCCACCAGTGACTCCCGAGAGACACGATTGGATGGCTACACCTTC.

This clonotype was recorded at least ten times. V is TRBV7-2 and J is TRBJ1-6; TRBD1 might be the D (6 bases). Trimming removed 3 bases from V and 8 bases from J, with 17 bases in between. CDR3 length equals 16 residues. The germline gives CDR1 SGHTA, CDR2 FQGNSA. The CDR3 DNA is TGTGCCAGCAGCTTTTTCGCAGGGGCGCGAGATTCACCCCTCCACTTT. Translation: CASSFFAGARDSPLHF.

This chain connects TRBV6-1 to TRBJ2-2, with D unresolved. With 6 bases removed from V and 0 bases from J, the gap between germline ends came to 14 bases. Germline loops: CDR1 MNHNS, CDR2 SASEGT. The CDR3 covers 16 residues. CDR3 region: CASSYLVGSNTGELFF. CDR3 coding DNA: TGTGCCAGCAGCTACCTGGTCGGATCGAACACCGGGGAGCTGTTTTTT.

The chain has TRBV7-1 and TRBJ1-5; a weak D match, TRBD1 (6 bases). TRBV7-1 is placed among ORFs of uncertain function. The CDR3 consists of 16 residues. Trimming cost V 5 bases and J 2 bases, with 16 bases left between them. The CDR3 loop is CASSPKGDGGNQPQHF. CDR3 nucleotides: TGTGCCAGCAGCCCTAAGGGGGACGGAGGCAATCAGCCCCAGCATTTT.

The chain employs TRBV6-1 and TRBJ1-2; unclear D gene. The CDR3 consists of 14 residues. Germline V CDR1 and CDR2: MNHNS, SASEGT. V was cut by 5 bases and J by 4 bases, with 14 bases left in between. The CDR3 bases are TGTGCCAGCAGTCGGACCGATAGGATCTATGGCTACACCTTC. This gives the protein CASSRTDRIYGYTF.

The chain couples TRBV27 to TRBJ1-5; the D gene is possibly TRBD1 (5 bases). The V end was cut by 3 bases, the J end by 9 bases, with 18 bases between. The CDR3 totals 15 residues. The germline CDR1 and CDR2 sequences are MNHEY and SMNVEV (reference sequence). As DNA, the CDR3 is TGTGCCAGCAGTTTCCCATCCGTGGGGACTGCGCCCCAGCATTTT. Amino acids: CASSFPSVGTAPQHF.

The V gene is TRBV4-1, the J gene TRBJ1-2; D gene uncertain. Germline V gene lookup returns CDR1 MGHRA and CDR2 YSYEKL. V lost 1 base, J lost 6 bases, and 12 bases lay in between. The CDR3 runs 14 residues. The CDR3 loop reads CASSQARPVDGYTF. For the CDR3, the DNA is TGCGCCAGCAGCCAAGCAAGGCCCGTGGATGGCTACACCTTC.

This clonotype has a handful of counts. The chain has TRBV19 and TRBJ2-7, with 9 bases that match TRBD1. Germline assignment: CDR1 LNHDA and CDR2 SQIVND (reference sequence). V trimming: 3 bases; J trimming: 5 bases; junction bases outside the gene matches: 8. The CDR3 covers 15 residues. The CDR3 is CASSIRDRAGDEQYF. The DNA of the CDR3 is TGTGCCAGTAGTATCCGGGACAGGGCAGGGGACGAGCAGTACTTC.

In this sample, this clonotype turned up a few times. V usage is TRBV6-5 and J usage is TRBJ2-7; D gene uncertain. The germline V and J ends were trimmed by 6 bases and 3 bases, with 9 bases remaining between them. This CDR3 has 12 residues. Per germline, CDR1 MNHEY and CDR2 SVGAGI. In DNA form, the CDR3 reads TGTGCCAGCAGGGGCAGTCTCTACGAGCAGTACGTC. Its protein product is CASRGSLYEQYV.

This clonotype was seen a few times. The chain carries TRBV27 and TRBJ1-2; TRBD1 aligns across 7 bases. This CDR3 is built from 17 residues. With 2 bases clipped from V and 2 bases from J, the junction kept 11 bases outside the gene matches. The germline V gene has CDR1 MNHEY and CDR2 SMNVEV (reference sequence). In DNA, the CDR3 is TGTGCCAGCAGTTTAAGGCAGGGGGTTTGGTCAAACTATGGCTACACCTTC. Protein: CASSLRQGVWSNYGYTF.

In its sample, this clonotype was seen a few times. The chain recombines TRBV7-9 with TRBJ1-5, with 10 bases that match TRBD1. Germline-derived CDR1 and CDR2 are SEHNR and FQNEAQ (reference sequence). The trim removed 5 bases at V and 3 bases at J, leaving 4 bases unmatched. The CDR3 totals 15 residues. CDR3 coding DNA: TGTGCCAGCAGCCCGACAGGGGGCTACAATCAGCCCCAGCATTTT. This sequence encodes CASSPTGGYNQPQHF.

V and J are TRBV7-8 and TRBJ2-3, with TRBD2 matching 15 bases. V dropped 2 bases and J dropped 3; count of bases not matched to a gene: 3. This CDR3 comprises 17 residues. Germline V gene data show CDR1 as SGHVS and CDR2 as FQNEAQ. The CDR3: CASSLPGTSGGTDTQYF. As DNA, the CDR3 is TGTGCCAGCAGCTTACCTGGGACTAGCGGGGGGACAGATACGCAGTATTTT.

This sequence joins TRBV7-9 and TRBJ2-4; D is undetermined. The germline V gene encodes CDR1 SEHNR and CDR2 FQNEAQ (reference sequence). V dropped 4 bases and J dropped 2 bases, with 12 bases sitting between them. The CDR3 runs 15 residues. The chain's CDR3 is CASSYGWATKNIQYF. CDR3 in DNA: TGTGCCAGCAGCTACGGATGGGCCACCAAAAACATTCAGTACTTC.

The chain links TRBV7-9 to TRBJ1-5, with TRBD1 as a possible D gene (5 bases). V was clipped by 6 bases and J by 0 bases, with 12 bases between them. This CDR3 comprises 15 residues. The germline V gene encodes CDR1 SEHNR and CDR2 FQNEAQ (reference sequence). CDR3 bases: TGTGCCAGCAGGGCAGGGACGGATAGCAATCAGCCCCAGCATTTT. This gives the protein CASRAGTDSNQPQHF.

This clonotype was observed many times. This chain connects TRBV7-9 to TRBJ2-3; D is perhaps TRBD1 (6 bases). CDR3 length: 13 residues. V lost 2 bases, J lost 6 bases, and 9 bases lay in between. Germline V lookup: CDR1 SEHNR, CDR2 FQNEAQ (reference sequence). The CDR3 protein is CASSLLDRDTQYF. The DNA for the CDR3 is TGTGCCAGCAGCTTACTCGACAGGGATACGCAGTATTTT.

V is TRBV19 and J is TRBJ2-5, with D possibly matching TRBD1 (6 bases). Trimming took 3 bases from V and 5 from J, leaving 10 bases between them. The CDR3 spans 13 residues. Germline V gene lookup returns CDR1 LNHDA and CDR2 SQIVND (reference sequence). CDR3 DNA: TGTGCCAGTAGTATGGACAGTGGGGAGACCCAGTACTTC. Translating gives CASSMDSGETQYF.

The CDR3, as DNA: TGTGCCAGCAGTTACCCCGTCAGGGACGCTGAAGCTTTCTTT. Translation gives CASSYPVRDAEAFF. The chain combines TRBV6-2 or TRBV6-3 with TRBJ1-1; TRBD1 might be the D (5 bases). Trimming removed 2 bases at V and 6 bases at J, with 13 bases between. From germline, CDR1 is MNHEY and CDR2 SVGEGT. The CDR3 runs to 14 residues.

This clonotype has more than one count but fewer than ten. The gene calls are TRBV27 and TRBJ2-3; weak D call: TRBD2 (5 bases). The germline V gene encodes CDR1 MNHEY and CDR2 SMNVEV (reference sequence). There are 12 residues in the CDR3. With 7 bases removed from V and 8 bases from J, the gap between germline ends came to 13 bases. The CDR3 bases are TGTGCCAGCACCTTCGGAGGTGGTACGCAGTATTTT. Protein: CASTFGGGTQYF.

With respect to this clonotype: A read error may be the cause here, since a much bigger clone is one base away. The chain uses TRBV7-6 and TRBJ1-2; TRBD1 aligns across 7 bases. The germline gives CDR1 SGHVS, CDR2 FNYEAQ. This CDR3 contains 16 residues. The DNA for the CDR3 is TGTGTCAGCAGCCCTCCTGACAGGGTAGAAGACTATGGCTACACCTTC. This translates into CVSSPPDRVEDYGYTF.

In this sample, this clonotype turned up many times. J is TRBJ2-1 and V is TRBV7-6; D is unresolved. V lost 5 bases to trimming and J lost 5 bases, with 7 bases between them. The CDR3 is 12 amino acids. From germline, CDR1 is SGHVS and CDR2 FNYEAQ. The CDR3 region has the DNA TGTGCCAGCAGCCCCCTCGACAATGAGCAGTTCTTC. Protein: CASSPLDNEQFF.

This chain's CDR3 is CASSPAGPDSGYTF. The CDR3 nucleotides read TGTGCCAGCTCACCAGCAGGGCCGGATTCTGGCTACACCTTC. The V and J genes are TRBV18 and TRBJ1-2; perhaps TRBD1 as D (5 bases). Deletions cut 2 bases from V and 7 bases from J, with 14 bases between. The germline CDR1 and CDR2 sequences are KGHSH and LQKENI. The CDR3 extends over 14 amino acids.

This clonotype was picked up one time. J is TRBJ2-1 and V is TRBV7-2, with 8 bases lining up with TRBD2. CDR3 length: 17 amino acids. Trimming took 3 bases from V and 4 from J; bases not matched to a gene: 11. Germline V CDR1 and CDR2: SGHTA, FQGNSA. CDR3 residues: CASSFRPAGDEYNEQFF. CDR3 bases: TGTGCCAGCAGCTTTCGACCAGCGGGGGATGAATACAATGAGCAGTTCTTC.